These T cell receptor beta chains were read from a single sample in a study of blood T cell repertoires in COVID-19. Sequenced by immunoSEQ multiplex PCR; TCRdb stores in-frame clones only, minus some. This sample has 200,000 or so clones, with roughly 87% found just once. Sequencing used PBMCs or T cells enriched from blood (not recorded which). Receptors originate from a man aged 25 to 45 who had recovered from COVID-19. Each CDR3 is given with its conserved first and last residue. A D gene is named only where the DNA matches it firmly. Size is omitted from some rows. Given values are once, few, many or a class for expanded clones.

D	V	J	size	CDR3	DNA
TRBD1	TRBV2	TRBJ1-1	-	CASSRRGGQGWSTEAFF	TGTGCCAGCAGTCGAAGGGGGGGACAGGGATGGAGCACTGAAGCTTTCTTT
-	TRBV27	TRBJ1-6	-	CASSRGGFQNSPLHF	TGTGCCAGCAGTCGCGGCGGGTTTCAGAATTCACCCCTCCACTTT
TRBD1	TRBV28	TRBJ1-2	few	CASSGTGSNYGYTF	TGTGCCAGCAGTGGGACAGGATCTAACTATGGCTACACCTTC
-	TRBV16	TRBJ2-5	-	CASSPKGWQTKETQYF	TGTGCCAGCAGCCCCAAGGGGTGGCAGACCAAAGAGACCCAGTACTTC
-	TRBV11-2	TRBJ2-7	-	CASSFEASYEQYF	TGTGCCAGCAGCTTCGAGGCCTCCTACGAGCAGTACTTC
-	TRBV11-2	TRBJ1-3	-	CASSLVLSGNTIYF	TGTGCCAGCAGCTTAGTTCTCTCTGGAAACACCATATATTTT
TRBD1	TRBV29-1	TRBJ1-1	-	CSVEAGGRREAFF	TGCAGCGTTGAAGCAGGGGGCCGACGTGAAGCTTTCTTT
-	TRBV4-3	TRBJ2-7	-	CASSQDVSLKEQYF	TGCGCCAGCAGCCAAGATGTCAGTCTTAAGGAGCAGTACTTC
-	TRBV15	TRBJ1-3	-	CATSRSGRGNTIYF	TGTGCCACCAGCAGATCTGGGAGGGGAAACACCATATATTTT
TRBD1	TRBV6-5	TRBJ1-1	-	CASSQGAGGGTEAFF	TGTGCCAGCAGCCAGGGGGCAGGAGGTGGCACTGAAGCTTTCTTT
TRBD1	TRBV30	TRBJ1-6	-	CAWSVGTGIRSPLHF	TGTGCCTGGAGTGTGGGGACAGGGATCCGTTCACCCCTCCACTTT
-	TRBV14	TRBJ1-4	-	CASSPSGLPEKLFF	TGTGCCAGCAGCCCCTCGGGACTCCCTGAAAAACTGTTTTTT
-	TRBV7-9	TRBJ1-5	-	CASSPRGQGNQPQHF	TGTGCCAGCAGCCCCCGTGGGCAGGGCAATCAGCCCCAGCATTTT
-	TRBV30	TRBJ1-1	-	CAWSTTGNTEAFF	TGTGCCTGGAGTACGACAGGGAACACTGAAGCTTTCTTT
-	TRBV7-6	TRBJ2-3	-	CASSLAPVRTDTQYF	TGTGCCAGCAGCCTAGCCCCTGTTCGCACAGATACGCAGTATTTT
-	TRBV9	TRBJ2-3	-	CASSVVGQGGTDTQYF	TGTGCCAGCAGCGTAGTCGGGCAGGGCGGCACAGATACGCAGTATTTT
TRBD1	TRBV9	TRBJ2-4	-	CASSVTGTGRGNIQYF	TGTGCCAGCAGCGTAACCGGGACAGGGAGGGGGAACATTCAGTACTTC
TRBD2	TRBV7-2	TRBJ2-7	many	CASSPLAGGSYEQYF	TGTGCCAGCAGCCCTCTAGCGGGGGGCTCCTACGAGCAGTACTTC
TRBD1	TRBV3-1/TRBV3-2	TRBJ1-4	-	CASGDRVGLYEKLFF	TGTGCCAGCGGCGACAGGGTAGGGCTGTATGAAAAACTGTTTTTT
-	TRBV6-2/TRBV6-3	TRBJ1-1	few	CASSTGGEANTEAFF	TGTGCCAGCAGCACAGGAGGGGAGGCGAACACTGAAGCTTTCTTT
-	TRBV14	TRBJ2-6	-	CASSLNPGANVLTF	TGTGCCAGCAGCCTTAATCCTGGGGCCAACGTCCTGACTTTC
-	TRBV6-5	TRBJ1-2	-	CASTMIGEGGYTF	TGTGCCAGCACCATGATCGGGGAAGGTGGCTACACCTTC
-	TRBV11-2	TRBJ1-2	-	CASSSRSGRNYGYTF	TGTGCCAGCAGCTCGCGGTCGGGGAGGAACTATGGCTACACCTTC
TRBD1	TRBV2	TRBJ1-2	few	CASSEGDSYGYTF	TGTGCCAGCAGTGAGGGGGACAGCTATGGCTACACCTTC
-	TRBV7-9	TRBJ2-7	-	CASNTGAYEQYF	TGTGCCAGCAACACGGGGGCCTACGAGCAGTACTTC
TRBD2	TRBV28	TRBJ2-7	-	CASSAPPAGGYEQYF	TGTGCCAGCAGTGCCCCCCCGGCGGGAGGCTACGAGCAGTACTTC
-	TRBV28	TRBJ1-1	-	CASATADSKAFF	TGTGCCTCCGCAACCGCCGACAGTAAAGCTTTCTTT
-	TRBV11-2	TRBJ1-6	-	CASSRRGTPALHF	TGTGCCAGCAGTCGACGGGGGACTCCGGCCCTCCACTTT
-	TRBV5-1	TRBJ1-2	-	CASSSERGTYGYTF	TGCGCCAGCAGCTCCGAACGGGGGACGTATGGCTACACCTTC
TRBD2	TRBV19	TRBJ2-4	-	CASKRGGAKNIQYF	TGTGCCTCCAAACGGGGGGGAGCCAAAAACATTCAGTACTTC
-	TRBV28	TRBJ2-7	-	CASSFGITGAYEQYF	TGTGCCAGCAGTTTCGGTATTACAGGAGCCTACGAGCAGTACTTC